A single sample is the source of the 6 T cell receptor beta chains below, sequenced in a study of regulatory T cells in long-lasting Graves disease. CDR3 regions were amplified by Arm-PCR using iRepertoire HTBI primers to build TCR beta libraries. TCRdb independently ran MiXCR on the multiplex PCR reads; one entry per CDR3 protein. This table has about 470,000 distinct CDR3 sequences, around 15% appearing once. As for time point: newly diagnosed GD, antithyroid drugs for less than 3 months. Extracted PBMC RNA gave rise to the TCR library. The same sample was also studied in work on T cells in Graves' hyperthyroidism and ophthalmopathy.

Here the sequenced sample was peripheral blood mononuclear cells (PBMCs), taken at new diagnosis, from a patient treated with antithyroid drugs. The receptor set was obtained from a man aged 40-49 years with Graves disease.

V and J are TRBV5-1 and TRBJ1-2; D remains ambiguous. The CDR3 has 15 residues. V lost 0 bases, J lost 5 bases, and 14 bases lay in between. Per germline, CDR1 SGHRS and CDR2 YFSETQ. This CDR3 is CASSLAPEAKYGYTF. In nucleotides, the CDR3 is TGCGCCAGCAGCTTGGCCCCGGAGGCCAAGTATGGCTACACCTTC.

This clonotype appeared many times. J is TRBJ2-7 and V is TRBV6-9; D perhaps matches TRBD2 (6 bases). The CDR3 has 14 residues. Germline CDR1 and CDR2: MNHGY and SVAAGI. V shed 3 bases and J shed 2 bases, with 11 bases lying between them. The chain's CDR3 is CASSYPKRAYEQYF. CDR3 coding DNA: TGTGCCAGCAGTTACCCCAAGCGGGCCTACGAGCAGTACTTC.

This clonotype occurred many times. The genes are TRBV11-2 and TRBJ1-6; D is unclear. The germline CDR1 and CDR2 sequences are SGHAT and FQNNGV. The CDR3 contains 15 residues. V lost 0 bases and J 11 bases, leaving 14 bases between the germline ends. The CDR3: CASSLETGPRAPLHF. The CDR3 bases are TGTGCCAGCAGCTTAGAGACCGGCCCGCGAGCACCCCTCCACTTT.

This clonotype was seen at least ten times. CDR3 bases: TGTGCCTGGAGTACCAGGGACAGGAACACCGGGGAGCTGTTTTTT. This translates into CAWSTRDRNTGELFF. This chain uses TRBV30 with TRBJ2-2; TRBD1 matches 7 bases. Looked up from germline, CDR1 is GTSNPN and CDR2 is SVGIG (reference sequence). The CDR3 is 15 residues long. After removal of 2 bases from V and 1 base from J, the junction contained 4 bases not matched to a gene.

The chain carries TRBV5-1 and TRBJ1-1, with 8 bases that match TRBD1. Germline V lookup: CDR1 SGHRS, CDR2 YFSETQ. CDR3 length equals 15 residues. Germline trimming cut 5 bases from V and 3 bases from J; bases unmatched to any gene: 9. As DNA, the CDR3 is TGCGCCAGCAGATGGACAGGGAGTGTGGACACTGAAGCTTTCTTT. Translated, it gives CASRWTGSVDTEAFF.

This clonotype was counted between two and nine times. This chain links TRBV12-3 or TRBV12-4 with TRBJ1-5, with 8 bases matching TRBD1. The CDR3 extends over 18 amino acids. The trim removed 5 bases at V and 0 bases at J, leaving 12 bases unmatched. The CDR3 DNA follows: TGTGCCAGCAGTGAGGAACCTCCAGGGGGCTATAGCAATCAGCCCCAGCATTTT. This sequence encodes CASSEEPPGGYSNQPQHF.